This is a list of T cell receptor beta chains from one sample in a study of blood T cell repertoires in COVID-19. This table comes from immunoSEQ multiplex PCR, and its TCRdb copy is limited to in-frame clones, with some not included. The top ten clones hold 7.2% of a sample with some 250,000 clones, 87% of them seen once. Sequencing was done on a sample of peripheral blood. The receptor source for this set is a man in his sixties who had recovered from COVID-19. The CDR3 runs from the conserved cysteine through the conserved F or W. Each record gives: D gene, V gene, J gene, clone size, CDR3 length, CDR3 DNA, CDR3 protein. A D gene is named only where the DNA matches it firmly. Some rows have no size entry. The others give once, few or many, or a class for an expanded clone.

D: NA; V: TRBV11-3; J: TRBJ2-1; size: NA; length: 15; DNA: TGTGCCAGCAGCTTAAGGGGGGGCCTGGTAGATGAGCAGTTCTTC; CDR3: CASSLRGGLVDEQFF
D: NA; V: TRBV11-2; J: TRBJ1-2; size: NA; length: 15; DNA: TGTGCCAGCAGCTTAGAGGGGGCGCCGCTTAGTGGCTACACCTTC; CDR3: CASSLEGAPLSGYTF
D: NA; V: TRBV30; J: TRBJ1-6; size: NA; length: 15; DNA: TGTGCCTGGAGTGTCGCCGGGAAGTATAATTCACCCCTCCACTTT; CDR3: CAWSVAGKYNSPLHF
D: NA; V: TRBV3-1/TRBV3-2; J: TRBJ1-1; size: NA; length: 16; DNA: TGTGCCAGCAGCCAAAAGACAGCCCGCGGGACCACTGAAGCTTTCTTT; CDR3: CASSQKTARGTTEAFF
D: NA; V: TRBV5-5; J: TRBJ2-1; size: NA; length: 16; DNA: TGTGCCAGCAGCTTGGGACAGGGGACTACCTACAATGAGCAGTTCTTC; CDR3: CASSLGQGTTYNEQFF
D: NA; V: TRBV5-1; J: TRBJ2-4; size: NA; length: 17; DNA: TGCGCCAGCAGCTTGTCCCTGGTGGGGGGAGCCAAAAACATTCAGTACTTC; CDR3: CASSLSLVGGAKNIQYF
D: NA; V: TRBV13; J: TRBJ1-3; size: NA; length: 15; DNA: TGTGCCAGCAGCTTCGAGGGCAGGTCTGGAAACACCATATATTTT; CDR3: CASSFEGRSGNTIYF
D: NA; V: TRBV7-2; J: TRBJ1-2; size: NA; length: 15; DNA: TGTGCCAGCAGCTCCCGCGGGGGAAGCGGCTATGGCTACACCTTC; CDR3: CASSSRGGSGYGYTF
D: TRBD1; V: TRBV5-1; J: TRBJ1-3; size: once; length: 17; DNA: TGCGCCAGCAGCTGGGACAGAGCCCCTAACTCTGGAAACACCATATATTTT; CDR3: CASSWDRAPNSGNTIYF
D: NA; V: TRBV7-2; J: TRBJ1-3; size: NA; length: 16; DNA: TGTGCCAGCAGCTTAGGGAATCCGGGCTCTGGAAACACCATATATTTT; CDR3: CASSLGNPGSGNTIYF
D: NA; V: TRBV5-1; J: TRBJ2-5; size: NA; length: 15; DNA: TGCGCCAGCAGCTTGATACAGGGCGGAGCAGAGACCCAGTACTTC; CDR3: CASSLIQGGAETQYF
D: NA; V: TRBV14; J: TRBJ1-1; size: few; length: 16; DNA: TGTGCCAGCAGCTACCGGGACAATCGAAAGAACACTGAAGCTTTCTTT; CDR3: CASSYRDNRKNTEAFF
D: NA; V: TRBV2; J: TRBJ2-6; size: NA; length: 14; DNA: TGTGCCAGCAGTGTCCTTCCTGGGGCCAACGTCCTGACTTTC; CDR3: CASSVLPGANVLTF
D: TRBD1; V: TRBV4-1; J: TRBJ1-5; size: NA; length: 17; DNA: TGCGCCAGCAGCCAAGGGGGAAGGGACAGGAACAATCAGCCCCAGCATTTT; CDR3: CASSQGGRDRNNQPQHF
D: NA; V: TRBV3-1/TRBV3-2; J: TRBJ2-2; size: few; length: 18; DNA: TGTGCCAGCAGCCAAGGCGGGGCTAGCGTCTTTCGAGGCGGGGAGCTGTTTTTT; CDR3: CASSQGGASVFRGGELFF
D: NA; V: TRBV27; J: TRBJ2-7; size: NA; length: 14; DNA: TGTGCCAGCAGCCTAGTCGGGGGTCCCTACGAGCAGTACTTC; CDR3: CASSLVGGPYEQYF
D: NA; V: TRBV12-5; J: TRBJ2-5; size: NA; length: 14; DNA: TGTGCTAGTGGTGCTTCCAATGGGCGAGAGACCCAGTACTTC; CDR3: CASGASNGRETQYF
D: NA; V: TRBV21-1; J: TRBJ1-2; size: NA; length: 18; DNA: TGTGCCAGCAGCAAATTACCGGTTTTACGACAGTCCGACTATGGCTACACCTTC; CDR3: CASSKLPVLRQSDYGYTF
D: TRBD1; V: TRBV5-1; J: TRBJ2-2; size: NA; length: 15; DNA: TGCGCCAGCAGCTCGGACAGGGGGTGGACCGGGGAGCTGTTTTTT; CDR3: CASSSDRGWTGELFF
D: TRBD2; V: TRBV19; J: TRBJ2-1; size: NA; length: 16; DNA: TGTGCCACTAGCCCCAAAGCGGGGGGCCTGTACAATGAGCAGTTCTTC; CDR3: CATSPKAGGLYNEQFF
D: NA; V: TRBV5-6; J: TRBJ2-3; size: once; length: 16; DNA: TGTGCCAGCAGTTATAATTACAGGGTCCCCACAGATACGCAGTATTTT; CDR3: CASSYNYRVPTDTQYF
D: TRBD1; V: TRBV18; J: TRBJ1-2; size: NA; length: 16; DNA: TGTGCCAGCTCACCAACGAGAGGGGGCCTAAGCTATGGCTACACCTTC; CDR3: CASSPTRGGLSYGYTF
D: NA; V: TRBV2; J: TRBJ1-6; size: once; length: 14; DNA: TGTGCCAGCAGGGAGAGCTCCTATAATTCACCCCTCCACTTT; CDR3: CASRESSYNSPLHF
D: NA; V: TRBV30; J: TRBJ1-6; size: NA; length: 16; DNA: TGTGCCTGGAGTGTACAAGGGGCGATCTATAATTCACCCCTCCACTTT; CDR3: CAWSVQGAIYNSPLHF
D: NA; V: TRBV9; J: TRBJ1-1; size: once; length: 13; DNA: TGTGCCAGCAGCGTAGACACGAACACTGAAGCTTTCTTT; CDR3: CASSVDTNTEAFF
D: TRBD1; V: TRBV5-1; J: TRBJ2-5; size: NA; length: 13; DNA: TGCGCCAGCAGCTTACAGGGGCAAGAGACCCAGTACTTC; CDR3: CASSLQGQETQYF
D: TRBD2; V: TRBV18; J: TRBJ2-3; size: NA; length: 20; DNA: TGTGCCAGCTCACCCCGGAGGGCCGGGACTAGCGGGGGGTCAACAGATACGCAGTATTTT; CDR3: CASSPRRAGTSGGSTDTQYF
D: TRBD1; V: TRBV5-1; J: TRBJ1-2; size: NA; length: 15; DNA: TGCGCCAGCAGCTGGGGACTCAGGGGGGACTATGGCTACACCTTC; CDR3: CASSWGLRGDYGYTF
D: NA; V: TRBV3-1/TRBV3-2; J: TRBJ2-7; size: NA; length: 15; DNA: TGTGCCAGCAGCCAAGAAGGACGGGGATCCTACGAGCAGTACTTC; CDR3: CASSQEGRGSYEQYF
D: TRBD1; V: TRBV24-1; J: TRBJ2-1; size: NA; length: 13; DNA: TGTGCCACCAGTGACGACAGGGTAGGTGAGCAGTTCTTC; CDR3: CATSDDRVGEQFF
D: TRBD2; V: TRBV11-2; J: TRBJ2-2; size: NA; length: 16; DNA: TGTGCCAGCAGCATTCTAGCGGGGGGGAACACCGGGGAGCTGTTTTTT; CDR3: CASSILAGGNTGELFF
D: NA; V: TRBV25-1; J: TRBJ2-1; size: NA; length: 15; DNA: TGTGCCAGCAGTGCGCAAACTGCCTTATACAATGAGCAGTTCTTC; CDR3: CASSAQTALYNEQFF
D: NA; V: TRBV9; J: TRBJ1-3; size: once; length: 17; DNA: TGTGCCAGCAGCGTGGCCCCCGGACTTGCCGGGGGAAACACCATATATTTT; CDR3: CASSVAPGLAGGNTIYF
D: NA; V: TRBV5-1; J: TRBJ1-4; size: NA; length: 15; DNA: TGCGCCAGCAGCTTGGCCGGCGGGAATGAGGAAAAACTGTTTTTT; CDR3: CASSLAGGNEEKLFF
D: TRBD1; V: TRBV27; J: TRBJ2-5; size: once; length: 16; DNA: TGTGCCAGCCGACCTCACGGGACAGGGGAAAAGGAGACCCAGTACTTC; CDR3: CASRPHGTGEKETQYF
D: TRBD1; V: TRBV5-1; J: TRBJ1-4; size: NA; length: 15; DNA: TGCGCCAGCAGCTTGGCGGCAGGGGGCGGTGAAAAACTGTTTTTT; CDR3: CASSLAAGGGEKLFF
D: TRBD1; V: TRBV28; J: TRBJ1-6; size: NA; length: 14; DNA: TGTGCCAGCAGCCTCGGGACAGTAAATTCACCCCTCCACTTT; CDR3: CASSLGTVNSPLHF
D: TRBD2; V: TRBV10-3; J: TRBJ2-3; size: once; length: 17; DNA: TGTGCCATCAGTGAGTGGAGCGGGGGGGCCCTTGTAGATACGCAGTATTTT; CDR3: CAISEWSGGALVDTQYF
D: NA; V: TRBV6-6; J: TRBJ1-2; size: NA; length: 15; DNA: TGTGCCAGCAGTTCCTCCACAGCGGCCCTATATGGCTACACCTTC; CDR3: CASSSSTAALYGYTF
D: NA; V: TRBV30; J: TRBJ2-5; size: once; length: 12; DNA: TGTGCCTGGAGTGTAAAGGGAGTGACCCAGTACTTC; CDR3: CAWSVKGVTQYF
D: TRBD1; V: TRBV5-1; J: TRBJ1-1; size: NA; length: 16; DNA: TGCGCCAGCAGCGCGATCAGGGACAGGCGGAACACTGAAGCTTTCTTT; CDR3: CASSAIRDRRNTEAFF
D: NA; V: TRBV6-5; J: TRBJ1-1; size: few; length: 14; DNA: TGTGCCAGCAGTCGGGCTGGGGCAGACACTGAAGCTTTCTTT; CDR3: CASSRAGADTEAFF
D: TRBD1; V: TRBV6-5; J: TRBJ1-6; size: NA; length: 15; DNA: TGTGCCAGCAGTTACGCCTGGACAGGGAATTCACCCCTCCACTTT; CDR3: CASSYAWTGNSPLHF